This T cell receptor (beta chain) was retrieved from a study of tumour-infiltrating T cells in Burkitt lymphoma. Study at large: Overall and progression-free survival were predicted by productive clonality.

Measured with immunoSEQ multiplex PCR; TCRdb has only the in-frame clones, and not every one. Of 5,000 to 7,500 clones listed, 85% were seen once; the top ten hold roughly 9.6%. The specimen was tumor tissue. This receptor was obtained from a human donor with Burkitt lymphoma.

Here the CDR3 DNA reads TGTGCCAGCAGCTTAGTCACGAGCGGGAATGAGCAGTTCTTC. Residues: CASSLVTSGNEQFF. This chain connects TRBV7-2 to TRBJ2-1; maybe TRBD2 (6 bases). V shed 1 base and J shed 7 bases, with 11 bases lying between them. The CDR3 length is 14 residues. In germline, CDR1 is SGHTA, CDR2 FQGNSA.